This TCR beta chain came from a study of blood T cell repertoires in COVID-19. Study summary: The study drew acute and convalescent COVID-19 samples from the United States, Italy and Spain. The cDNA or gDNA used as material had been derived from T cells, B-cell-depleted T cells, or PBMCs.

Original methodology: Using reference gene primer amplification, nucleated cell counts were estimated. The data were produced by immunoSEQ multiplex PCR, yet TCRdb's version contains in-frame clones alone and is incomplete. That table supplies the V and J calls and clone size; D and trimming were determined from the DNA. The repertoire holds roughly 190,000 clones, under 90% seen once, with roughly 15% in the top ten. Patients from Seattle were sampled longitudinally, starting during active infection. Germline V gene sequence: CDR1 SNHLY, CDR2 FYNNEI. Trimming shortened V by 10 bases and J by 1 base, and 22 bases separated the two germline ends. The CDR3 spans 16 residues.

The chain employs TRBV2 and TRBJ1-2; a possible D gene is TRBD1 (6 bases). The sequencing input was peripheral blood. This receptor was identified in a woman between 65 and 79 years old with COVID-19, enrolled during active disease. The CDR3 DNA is TGTGCCACCCGACCATCCCGACAGGCCCTTAACTATGGCTACACCTTC. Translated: CATRPSRQALNYGYTF.